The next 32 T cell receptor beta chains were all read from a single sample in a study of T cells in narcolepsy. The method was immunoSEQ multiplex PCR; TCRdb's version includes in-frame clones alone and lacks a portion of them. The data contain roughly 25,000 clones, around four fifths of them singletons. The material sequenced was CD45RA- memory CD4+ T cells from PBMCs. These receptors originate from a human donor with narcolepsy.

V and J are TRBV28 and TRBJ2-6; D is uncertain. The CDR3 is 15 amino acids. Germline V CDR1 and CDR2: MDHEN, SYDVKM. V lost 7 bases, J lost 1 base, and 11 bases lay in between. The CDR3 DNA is TGTGCCAGCACTTATCAGGAGTCTGGGGCCAACGTCCTGACTTTC. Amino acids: CASTYQESGANVLTF.

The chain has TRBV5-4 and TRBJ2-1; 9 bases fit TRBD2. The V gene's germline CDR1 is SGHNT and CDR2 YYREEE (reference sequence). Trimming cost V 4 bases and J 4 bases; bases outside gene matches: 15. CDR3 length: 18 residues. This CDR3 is CASSPGISGRSLYNEQFF. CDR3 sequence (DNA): TGTGCCAGCAGCCCCGGTATTAGCGGGAGATCCCTTTACAATGAGCAGTTCTTC. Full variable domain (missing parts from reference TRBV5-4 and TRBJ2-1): ETGVTQSPTHLIKTRGQQVTLRCSSQSGHNTVSWYQQALGQGPQFIFQYYREEENGRGNFPPRFSGLQFPNYSSELNVNALELDDSALYLCASSPGISGRSLYNEQFFGPGTRLTVL.

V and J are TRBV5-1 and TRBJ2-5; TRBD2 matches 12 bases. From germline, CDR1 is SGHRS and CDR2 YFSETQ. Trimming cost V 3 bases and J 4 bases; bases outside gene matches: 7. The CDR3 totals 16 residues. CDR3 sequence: CASSSRLAGVGETQYF. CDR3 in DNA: TGCGCCAGCAGCTCCCGACTAGCGGGAGTGGGAGAGACCCAGTACTTC.

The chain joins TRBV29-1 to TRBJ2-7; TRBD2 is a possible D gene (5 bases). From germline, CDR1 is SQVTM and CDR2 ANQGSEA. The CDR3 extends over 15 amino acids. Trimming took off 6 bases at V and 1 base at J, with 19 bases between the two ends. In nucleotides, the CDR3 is TGCAGCGTGGGCATTCCCAGCGGACGATCCTACGAGCAGTACTTC. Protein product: CSVGIPSGRSYEQYF.

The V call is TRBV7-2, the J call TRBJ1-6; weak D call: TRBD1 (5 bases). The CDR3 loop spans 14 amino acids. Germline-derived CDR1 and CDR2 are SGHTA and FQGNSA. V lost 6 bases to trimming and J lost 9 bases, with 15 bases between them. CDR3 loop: CASSRRDRSSPLHF. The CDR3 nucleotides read TGTGCCAGCAGTCGCCGGGACCGTTCTTCACCCCTCCACTTT.

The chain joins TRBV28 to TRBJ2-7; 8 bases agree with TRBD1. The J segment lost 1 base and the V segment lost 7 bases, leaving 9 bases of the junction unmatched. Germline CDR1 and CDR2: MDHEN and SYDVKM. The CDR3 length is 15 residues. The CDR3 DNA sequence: TGTGCCAGCAATGCCCCAGGGGGCGTGTCCTACGAGCAGTACTTC. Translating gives CASNAPGGVSYEQYF.

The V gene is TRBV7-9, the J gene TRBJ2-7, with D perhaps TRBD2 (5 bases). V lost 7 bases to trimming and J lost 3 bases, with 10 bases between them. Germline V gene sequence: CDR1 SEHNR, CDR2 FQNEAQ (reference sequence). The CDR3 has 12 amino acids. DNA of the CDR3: TGTGCCAGCACAAGAGGGAACTACGAGCAGTACTTC. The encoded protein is CASTRGNYEQYF.

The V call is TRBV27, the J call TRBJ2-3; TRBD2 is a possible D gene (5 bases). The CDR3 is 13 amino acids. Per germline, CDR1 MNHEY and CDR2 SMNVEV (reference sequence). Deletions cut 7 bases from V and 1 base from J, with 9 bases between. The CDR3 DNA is TGTGCCAGCAAGAGGGTCGGCACAGATACGCAGTATTTT. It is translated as CASKRVGTDTQYF.

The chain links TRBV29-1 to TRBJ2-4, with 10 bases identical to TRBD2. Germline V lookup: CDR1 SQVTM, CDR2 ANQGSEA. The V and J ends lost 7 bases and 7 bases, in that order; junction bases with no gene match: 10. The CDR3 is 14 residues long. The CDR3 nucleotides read TGCAGCGGGACTAGCGGAGCCCGGGGGAACATTCAGTACTTC. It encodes CSGTSGARGNIQYF.

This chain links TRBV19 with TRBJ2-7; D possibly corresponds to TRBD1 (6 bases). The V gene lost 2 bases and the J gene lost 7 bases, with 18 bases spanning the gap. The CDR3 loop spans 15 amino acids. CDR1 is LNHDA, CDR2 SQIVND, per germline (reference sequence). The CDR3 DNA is TGTGCCAGTAGTATAAAGACAGGCCCCATTTTTGAGCAGTACTTC. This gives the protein CASSIKTGPIFEQYF.

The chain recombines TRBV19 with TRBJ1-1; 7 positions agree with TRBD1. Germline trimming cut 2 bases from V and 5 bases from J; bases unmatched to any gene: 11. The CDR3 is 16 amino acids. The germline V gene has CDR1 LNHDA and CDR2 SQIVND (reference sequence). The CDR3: CASSIIRGGAGTEAFF. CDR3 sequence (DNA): TGTGCCAGTAGTATAATACGAGGGGGCGCGGGTACTGAAGCTTTCTTT.

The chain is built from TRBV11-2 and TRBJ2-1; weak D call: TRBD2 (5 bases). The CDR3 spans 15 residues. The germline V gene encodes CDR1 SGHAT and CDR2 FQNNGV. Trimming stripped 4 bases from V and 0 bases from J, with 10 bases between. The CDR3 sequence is CASSSTRTSYNEQFF. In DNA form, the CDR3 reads TGTGCCAGCAGCTCTACTAGGACCTCCTACAATGAGCAGTTCTTC.

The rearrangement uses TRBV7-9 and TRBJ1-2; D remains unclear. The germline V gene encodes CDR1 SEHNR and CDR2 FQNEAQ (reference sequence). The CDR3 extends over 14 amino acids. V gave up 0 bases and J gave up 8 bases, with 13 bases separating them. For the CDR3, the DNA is TGTGCCAGCAGCTTAGCGCGTCCCTCTGAAGGCTACACCTTC. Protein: CASSLARPSEGYTF.

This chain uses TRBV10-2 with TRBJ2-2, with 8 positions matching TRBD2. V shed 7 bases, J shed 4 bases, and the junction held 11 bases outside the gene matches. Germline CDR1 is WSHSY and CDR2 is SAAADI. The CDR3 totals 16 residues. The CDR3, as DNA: TGCGCCAGCAAGGTCCGGGGACTAGGAAGCACCGGGGAGCTGTTTTTT. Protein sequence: CASKVRGLGSTGELFF.

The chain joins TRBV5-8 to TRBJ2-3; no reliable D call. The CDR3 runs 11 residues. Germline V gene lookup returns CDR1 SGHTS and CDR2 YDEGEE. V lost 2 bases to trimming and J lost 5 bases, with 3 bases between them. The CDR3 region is CASSFVDTQYF. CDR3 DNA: TGTGCCAGCAGCTTCGTAGATACGCAGTATTTT.

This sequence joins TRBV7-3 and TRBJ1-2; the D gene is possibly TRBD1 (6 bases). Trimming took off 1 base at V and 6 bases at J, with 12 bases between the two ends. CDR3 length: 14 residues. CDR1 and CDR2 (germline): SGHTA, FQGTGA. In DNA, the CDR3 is TGTGCCAGCAGCTTAAATGGCAGGGGCCATGGCTACACCTTC. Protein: CASSLNGRGHGYTF.

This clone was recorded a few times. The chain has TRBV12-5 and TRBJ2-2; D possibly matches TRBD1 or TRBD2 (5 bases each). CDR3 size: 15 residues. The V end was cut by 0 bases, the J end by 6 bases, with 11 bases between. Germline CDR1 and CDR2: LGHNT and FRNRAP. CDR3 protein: CASGLVLRGAGELFF. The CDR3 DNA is TGTGCTAGTGGTTTGGTACTCAGAGGGGCCGGGGAGCTGTTTTTT.

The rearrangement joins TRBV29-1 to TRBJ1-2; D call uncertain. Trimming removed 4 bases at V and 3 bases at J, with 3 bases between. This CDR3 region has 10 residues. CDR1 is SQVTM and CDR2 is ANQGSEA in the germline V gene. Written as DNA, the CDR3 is TGCAGCGTTGTACACTATGGCTACACCTTC. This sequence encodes CSVVHYGYTF.

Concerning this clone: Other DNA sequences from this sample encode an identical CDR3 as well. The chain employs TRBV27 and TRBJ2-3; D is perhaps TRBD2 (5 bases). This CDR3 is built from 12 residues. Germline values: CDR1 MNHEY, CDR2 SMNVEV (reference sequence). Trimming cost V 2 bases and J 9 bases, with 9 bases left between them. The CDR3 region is CASSLVSGTQYF. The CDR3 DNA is TGTGCCAGCAGTTTAGTCTCGGGGACGCAGTATTTT.

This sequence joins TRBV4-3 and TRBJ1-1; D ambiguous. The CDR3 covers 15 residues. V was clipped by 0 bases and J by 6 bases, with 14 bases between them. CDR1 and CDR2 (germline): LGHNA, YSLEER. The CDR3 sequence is CASSQEVEVRAEAFF. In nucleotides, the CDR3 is TGCGCCAGCAGCCAAGAGGTCGAAGTTCGCGCTGAAGCTTTCTTT.

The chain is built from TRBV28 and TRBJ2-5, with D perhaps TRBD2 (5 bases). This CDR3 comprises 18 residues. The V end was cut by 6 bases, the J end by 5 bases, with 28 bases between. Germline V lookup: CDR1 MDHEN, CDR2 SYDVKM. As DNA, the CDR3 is TGTGCCAGCAGAGATTATCAGCGGTTGGGCAGTCGGACGGAGACCCAGTACTTC. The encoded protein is CASRDYQRLGSRTETQYF. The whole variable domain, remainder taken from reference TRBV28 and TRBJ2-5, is DVKVTQSSRYLVKRTGEKVFLECVQDMDHENMFWYRQDPGLGLRLIYFSYDVKMKEKGDIPEGYSVSREKKERFSLILESASTNQTSMYLCASRDYQRLGSRTETQYFGPGTRLLVL.

The chain's CDR3 is CSASYRPREKLFF. In DNA, the CDR3 is TGCAGTGCCAGTTACAGGCCGCGGGAAAAACTGTTTTTT. V usage is TRBV29-1 and J usage is TRBJ1-4; possible D gene TRBD1, 5 bases. The CDR3 runs to 13 residues. Germline V gives CDR1 SQVTM, CDR2 ANQGSEA. Variable domain in full (rest from reference TRBV29-1 and TRBJ1-4): SAVISQKPSRDICQRGTSLTIQCQVDSQVTMMFWYRQQPGQSLTLIATANQGSEATYESGFVIDKFPISRPNLTFSTLTVSNMSPEDSSIYLCSASYRPREKLFFGSGTQLSVL.

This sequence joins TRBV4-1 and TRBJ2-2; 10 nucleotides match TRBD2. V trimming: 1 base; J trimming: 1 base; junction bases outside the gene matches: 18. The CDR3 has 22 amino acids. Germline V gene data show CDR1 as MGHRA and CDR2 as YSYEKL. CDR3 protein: CASSQGPILRTSGGMNTGELFF. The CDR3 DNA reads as TGCGCCAGCAGCCAAGGGCCGATCCTGCGGACTAGCGGAGGAATGAACACCGGGGAGCTGTTTTTT.

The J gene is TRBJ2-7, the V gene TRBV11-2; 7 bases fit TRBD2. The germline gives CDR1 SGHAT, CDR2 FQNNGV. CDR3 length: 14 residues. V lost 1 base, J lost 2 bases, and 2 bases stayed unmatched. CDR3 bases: TGTGCCAGCAGCTTAGTGGCGGGAGCCTACGAGCAGTACTTC. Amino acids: CASSLVAGAYEQYF.

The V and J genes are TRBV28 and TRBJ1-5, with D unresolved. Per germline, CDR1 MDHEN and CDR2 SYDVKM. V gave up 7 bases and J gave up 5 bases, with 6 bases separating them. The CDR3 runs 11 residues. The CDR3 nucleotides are TGTGCCAGCAACAGCGATCAGCCCCAGCATTTT. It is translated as CASNSDQPQHF.

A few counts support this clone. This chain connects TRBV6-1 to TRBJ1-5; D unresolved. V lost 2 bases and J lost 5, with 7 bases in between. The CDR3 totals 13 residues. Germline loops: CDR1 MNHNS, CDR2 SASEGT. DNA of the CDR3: TGTGCCAGCAGTGAACGGCGGGATCAGCCCCAGCATTTT. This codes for CASSERRDQPQHF.

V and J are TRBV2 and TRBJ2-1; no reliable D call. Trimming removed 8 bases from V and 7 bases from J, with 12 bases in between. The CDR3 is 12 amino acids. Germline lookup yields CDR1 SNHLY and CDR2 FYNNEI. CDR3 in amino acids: CASVLNGNEQFF. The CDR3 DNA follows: TGTGCCAGCGTCCTGAACGGGAATGAGCAGTTCTTC. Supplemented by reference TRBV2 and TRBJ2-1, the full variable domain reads EPEVTQTPSHQVTQMGQEVILRCVPISNHLYFYWYRQILGQKVEFLVSFYNNEISEKSEIFDDQFSVERPDGSNFTLKIRSTKLEDSAMYFCASVLNGNEQFFGPGTRLTVL.

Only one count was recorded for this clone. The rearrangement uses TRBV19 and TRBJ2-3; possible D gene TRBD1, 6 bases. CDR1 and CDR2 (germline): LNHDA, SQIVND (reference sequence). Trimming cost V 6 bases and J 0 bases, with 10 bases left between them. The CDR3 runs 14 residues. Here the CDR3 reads CASSRGSSTDTQYF. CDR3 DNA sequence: TGTGCCAGTAGCAGGGGTTCTAGCACAGATACGCAGTATTTT.

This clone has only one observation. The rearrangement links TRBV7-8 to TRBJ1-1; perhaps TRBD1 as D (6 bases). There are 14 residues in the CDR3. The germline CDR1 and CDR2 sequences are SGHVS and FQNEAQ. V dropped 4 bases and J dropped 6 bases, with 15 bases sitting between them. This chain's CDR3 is CASSYTQGGPEAFF. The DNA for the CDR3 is TGTGCCAGCAGCTACACACAGGGAGGGCCTGAAGCTTTCTTT.

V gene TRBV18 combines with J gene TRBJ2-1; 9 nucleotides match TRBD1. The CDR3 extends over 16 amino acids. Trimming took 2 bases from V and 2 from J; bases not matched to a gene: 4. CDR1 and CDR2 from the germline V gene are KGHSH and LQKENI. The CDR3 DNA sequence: TGTGCCAGCTCACCAGGGACAGGGAGACCCTACAATGAGCAGTTCTTC. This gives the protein CASSPGTGRPYNEQFF.

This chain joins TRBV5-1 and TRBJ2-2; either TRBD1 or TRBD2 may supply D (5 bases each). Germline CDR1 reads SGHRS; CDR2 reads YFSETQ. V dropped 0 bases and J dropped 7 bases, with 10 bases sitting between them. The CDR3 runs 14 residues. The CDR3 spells CASSLGEGCGELFF. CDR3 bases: TGCGCCAGCAGCTTGGGAGAGGGGTGCGGGGAGCTGTTTTTT.

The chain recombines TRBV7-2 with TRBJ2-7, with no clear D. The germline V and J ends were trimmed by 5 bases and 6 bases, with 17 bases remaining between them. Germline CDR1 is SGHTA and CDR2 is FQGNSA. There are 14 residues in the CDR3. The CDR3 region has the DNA TGTGCCAGCAGCCTTACCGTCGACTCTTCCGAGCAGTACTTC. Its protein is CASSLTVDSSEQYF. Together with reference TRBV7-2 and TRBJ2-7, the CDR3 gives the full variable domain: GAGVSQSPSNKVTEKGKDVELRCDPISGHTALYWYRQSLGQGLEFLIYFQGNSAPDKSGLPSDRFSAERTGGSVSTLTIQRTQQEDSAVYLCASSLTVDSSEQYFGPGTRLTVT.